This TCR beta chain was retrieved from a study of regulatory T cells in long-lasting Graves disease. Study outcomes and limitations: There was favoring of TRBV28, TRBJ1-2 and TRBJ2-5 in persistent disease.

Germline lookup yields CDR1 SGHRS and CDR2 YFSETQ. The CDR3 covers 14 residues. Trimming shortened V by 4 bases and J by 4 bases, and 14 bases separated the two germline ends. The sample holds a few counts of this clonotype. What it recognizes is unknown. Time point here: newly diagnosed GD, antithyroid drugs for less than 3 months. RNA isolated from PBMCs was used to make the TCR library. As a group, patients came from one endocrinology department in Xi'an, China. Researchers made TCR beta libraries by using iRepertoire HTBI primers and running Arm-PCR on CDR3 regions. In TCRdb, the multiplex PCR reads were re-called with MiXCR into one record per CDR3 protein. This sample has 450,000 to 600,000 distinct CDR3 sequences, with roughly 13% found just once. Separately, the same data were catalogued under a study of T cells in Graves' hyperthyroidism and ophthalmopathy. Per that paper: Clinical symptoms, serum thyroxine, TRAb, thyroid ultrasound and orbital computed tomography established diagnosis. Peripheral blood also featured most of the thyroid clonotypes expanded above 0.001.

Source: peripheral blood mononuclear cells (PBMCs), taken at new diagnosis, from a patient treated with antithyroid drugs. This sequence was found in a man aged 30-40 years with Graves disease. The chain uses TRBV5-1 and TRBJ1-2, with TRBD1 as a possible D gene (5 bases). This CDR3 is CASSPPWGSYGYTF. In DNA, the CDR3 is TGCGCCAGCAGCCCCCCGTGGGGGAGCTATGGCTACACCTTC. The whole variable domain, remainder taken from reference TRBV5-1 and TRBJ1-2, is KAGVTQTPRYLIKTRGQQVTLSCSPISGHRSVSWYQQTPGQGLQFLFEYFSETQRNKGNFPGRFSGRQFSNSRSEMNVSTLELGDSALYLCASSPPWGSYGYTFGSGTRLTVV.